Below are 17 T cell receptor beta chains sequenced from a single sample in a study of blood T cell repertoires in COVID-19. Profiling relied on immunoSEQ multiplex PCR, and the TCRdb table lists in-frame clones only, not all of them. The sample has around 230,000 clones; roughly four fifths are singletons. Sequencing input: PBMCs or T cells enriched from blood (not recorded which). Source of these receptors: a man aged 35 to 55 who had recovered from COVID-19.

Only one count was recorded for this clone. The gene calls are TRBV12-3 or TRBV12-4 and TRBJ2-7; possible D gene TRBD1, 6 bases. V was trimmed by 2 bases and J by 9 bases, leaving 8 bases between them. The CDR3 length is 11 residues. The CDR3: CASSLRGGQYF. DNA of the CDR3: TGTGCCAGCAGTTTACGAGGGGGGCAGTACTTC.

CDR3 region: CASSFSGEAFF. The CDR3 nucleotides read TGTGCCAGCAGCTTTTCGGGGGAAGCTTTCTTT. V is TRBV7-9 and J is TRBJ1-1; D unresolved. The CDR3 is 11 amino acids. The germline V gene has CDR1 SEHNR and CDR2 FQNEAQ (reference sequence). The germline V and J ends were trimmed by 3 bases and 8 bases, with 7 bases remaining between them.

The V gene is TRBV5-1, the J gene TRBJ2-5, with 14 nucleotides matching TRBD2. The CDR3 is made up of 16 amino acids. Germline V gene sequence: CDR1 SGHRS, CDR2 YFSETQ. V trimming: 4 bases; J trimming: 2 bases; junction bases outside the gene matches: 4. The DNA of the CDR3 is TGCGCCAGCAGCCAAGGGACTAGCGGGAGTCAAGAGACCCAGTACTTC. Its protein is CASSQGTSGSQETQYF.

The chain has TRBV14 and TRBJ1-1; no clear D. The length of the CDR3 is 13 residues. Trimming took 0 bases from V and 7 from J, leaving 9 bases between them. In germline, CDR1 is SGHDN, CDR2 FVKESK. The CDR3 here is CASSQDRIGEAFF. The CDR3 region has the DNA TGTGCCAGCAGCCAAGACAGGATAGGTGAAGCTTTCTTT.

The J gene is TRBJ1-5, the V gene TRBV29-1, with D unresolved. This CDR3 region has 12 residues. V lost 6 bases and J lost 2, with 8 bases in between. Germline CDR1 is SQVTM and CDR2 is ANQGSEA. The CDR3 DNA reads as TGCAGCGTGCGACACCGCAATCAGCCCCAGCATTTT. It is translated as CSVRHRNQPQHF.

This rearrangement joins TRBV4-2 to TRBJ2-5; no clear D gene. V was trimmed by 2 bases and J by 5 bases, leaving 9 bases between them. Germline V gene lookup returns CDR1 LGHNA and CDR2 YNFKEQ. The CDR3 sequence is 13 residues long. The CDR3 sequence is CASSQSTGETQYF. The CDR3 coding sequence is TGTGCCAGCAGCCAAAGTACCGGGGAGACCCAGTACTTC.

The chain has TRBV5-1 and TRBJ1-2, with D uncertain. The CDR3 extends over 14 amino acids. CDR1 is SGHRS and CDR2 is YFSETQ in the germline V gene. V shed 3 bases and J shed 6 bases, with 15 bases lying between them. This CDR3 reads CASSSYRARDGYTF. CDR3 DNA: TGCGCCAGCAGCTCTTATCGTGCTCGGGATGGCTACACCTTC.

DNA for the CDR3: TGTGCCAGCAGCTTTCGGAATGAGCAGTTCTTC. It codes for CASSFRNEQFF. This chain connects TRBV5-5 to TRBJ2-1; D is unclear. The germline CDR1 and CDR2 sequences are SGHKS and YYEKEE (reference sequence). Trimming shortened V by 2 bases and J by 7 bases, and 4 bases separated the two germline ends. The CDR3 length is 11 residues.

The CDR3 loop is CASIPDGGGASYEQYF. CDR3 sequence (DNA): TGTGCCAGCATCCCCGACGGAGGAGGGGCTTCCTACGAGCAGTACTTC. The gene calls are TRBV5-4 and TRBJ2-7; TRBD2 is a possible D gene (6 bases). CDR3 length: 16 residues. V was clipped by 6 bases and J by 1 base, with 20 bases between them. Germline V gene sequence: CDR1 SGHNT, CDR2 YYREEE (reference sequence).

The genes are TRBV20-1 and TRBJ2-7; D is unclear. Trimming stripped 4 bases from V and 0 bases from J, with 4 bases between. Germline values: CDR1 DFQATT, CDR2 SNEGSKA (reference sequence). This CDR3 spans 11 amino acids. This chain's CDR3 is CSATHSYEQYF. CDR3 coding DNA: TGCAGTGCTACCCACTCCTACGAGCAGTACTTC.

As to this clone: A read error may explain this, as a much larger clone is one base away. The V gene is TRBV19, the J gene TRBJ1-2; 7 bases align to TRBD1. Trimming cost V 6 bases and J 2 bases; bases outside gene matches: 0. Germline CDR1 LNHDA, CDR2 SQIVND (reference sequence). This CDR3 is 12 amino acids long. For the CDR3, the DNA is TGTGCCAGTAGGACAGGGAACTATGGCTACACCTTC. The encoded protein is CASRTGNYGYTF.

The chain has TRBV2 and TRBJ1-3, with D possibly being TRBD1 (5 bases). The germline V gene has CDR1 SNHLY and CDR2 FYNNEI. The V and J ends lost 7 bases and 4 bases respectively, with 14 bases between them. CDR3 length equals 14 residues. The CDR3 sequence is CASIQKGSGNTIYF. In DNA, the CDR3 is TGTGCCAGCATCCAGAAGGGGTCCGGAAACACCATATATTTT.

This clone was seen a handful of times. J is TRBJ1-1 and V is TRBV30; D may be TRBD1 (6 bases). The V gene's germline CDR1 is GTSNPN and CDR2 SVGIG (reference sequence). The CDR3 has 14 amino acids. V was pared by 7 bases and J by 5 bases, with 20 bases between. The CDR3 spells CALVRRGTRTEAFF. The CDR3 DNA is TGTGCCTTGGTCCGGCGAGGGACAAGGACTGAAGCTTTCTTT.

Here the CDR3 reads CASSPFGVREQYF. In DNA form, the CDR3 reads TGTGCCAGCTCACCATTCGGGGTGAGGGAGCAGTACTTC. V gene TRBV18 combines with J gene TRBJ2-7, with a tentative D call TRBD2 (5 bases). Germline V gene sequence: CDR1 KGHSH, CDR2 LQKENI. The CDR3 spans 13 residues. Between the trimmed V and J ends, which lost 2 bases and 7 bases, there was a span of 12 bases.

The CDR3 sequence is CASRNSKNTEAFF. The CDR3 DNA is TGTGCCAGCAGGAACAGCAAGAACACTGAAGCTTTCTTT. The V and J genes are TRBV6-5 and TRBJ1-1; no definite D call. From germline, CDR1 is MNHEY and CDR2 SVGAGI. V shed 6 bases and J shed 1 base, with 9 bases lying between them. This CDR3 has 13 residues.

V is TRBV24-1 and J is TRBJ1-1, with D possibly matching TRBD1 (6 bases). The germline CDR1 and CDR2 sequences are KGHDR and SFDVKD. Trimming cost V 8 bases and J 4 bases, with 16 bases left between them. The CDR3 is 14 amino acids. CDR3 residues: CATTAGGAGTEAFF. The CDR3 DNA reads as TGTGCCACCACGGCTGGGGGCGCGGGCACTGAAGCTTTCTTT.

This chain connects TRBV19 to TRBJ1-5; D is undetermined. Germline V CDR1 and CDR2: LNHDA, SQIVND (reference sequence). Trimming removed 3 bases from V and 0 bases from J, with 12 bases in between. The length of the CDR3 is 16 residues. This CDR3 reads CASSITQTYSNQPQHF. Written as DNA, the CDR3 is TGTGCCAGTAGTATTACTCAGACTTATAGCAATCAGCCCCAGCATTTT.